A single sample is the source of the 2 T cell receptor beta chains below, sequenced in a study of shared clonotypes between healthy human individuals. Generated by immunoSEQ multiplex PCR, the TCRdb table keeps only in-frame clones and is missing some. The sample includes roughly 400,000 clones, about 96% seen only once; the top ten take 0.32%. Sequenced input: memory CD8+ T cells sorted from blood. Subset here: CD45RO+ cells pooled with CCR7-negative TemRA cells. Source of these receptors: a man aged 25-40 years in good health.

In this sample, this clone turned up once. J is TRBJ2-2 and V is TRBV5-8; tentative D call: TRBD1 (5 bases). Deletions cut 0 bases from V and 3 bases from J, with 9 bases between. CDR1 is SGHTS, CDR2 YDEGEE, per germline. CDR3 length: 15 residues. The CDR3 sequence is CASSLAPGYTGELFF. CDR3 bases: TGTGCCAGCAGCTTGGCGCCAGGGTACACCGGGGAGCTGTTTTTT.

The V gene is TRBV2, the J gene TRBJ2-7; D remains ambiguous. CDR3 length equals 11 residues. Trimming cost V 5 bases and J 3 bases, with 5 bases left between them. Per germline, CDR1 SNHLY and CDR2 FYNNEI. The CDR3 loop is CASSYLYEQYF. The DNA of the CDR3 is TGTGCCAGCAGTTACCTCTACGAGCAGTACTTC.